This entry describes one T cell receptor beta chain. Trimming took 0 bases from V and 3 from J; bases not matched to a gene: 7. The germline gives CDR1 WNHNN, CDR2 SYGVQD (reference sequence). There are 17 residues in the CDR3. Clones were sequenced by immunoSEQ multiplex PCR, and TCRdb holds only the in-frame ones, with some missing. Of under 70,000 clones detected, approximately 89% appear once; the ten largest clones hold about 1%. This record comes from a study of OX40 agonist ivuxolimab in advanced cancers. The source material was CD4+ or CD8+ T cells sorted from blood, sampled in a trial of the OX40 agonist ivuxolimab. The rearrangement joins TRBV10-1 to TRBJ1-5; 8 bases align to TRBD1. The TCR sequence derives from an adult with an advanced solid tumor such as melanoma, head and neck, liver or kidney cancer. The CDR3 protein is CASSESSYRGFNQPQHF. The DNA for the CDR3 is TGCGCCAGCAGTGAGTCCTCTTACAGGGGGTTCAATCAGCCCCAGCATTTT.